The next 2 T cell receptor beta chains were all read from a single sample in a study of cytomegalovirus exposure and HLA in healthy donors. 13 Jbeta primers and 60 Vbeta primers were used for the PCR. Generated by immunoSEQ multiplex PCR, the TCRdb table keeps only in-frame clones and is missing some. The specimen's table records about 200,000 clones. Sequencing input: PBMCs. These receptors came from a man aged 30 to 39 in good health and CMV-seronegative.

This chain uses TRBV28 with TRBJ2-7; TRBD1 matches at 9 bases. The V gene end was trimmed by 6 bases and the J gene end by 6 bases; junction bases not matched to a gene: 9. This CDR3 spans 14 amino acids. Germline-derived CDR1 and CDR2 are MDHEN and SYDVKM. In nucleotides, the CDR3 is TGTGCCAGCAGGCCGTGGACAGGGGTCTCCGAGCAGTACTTC. Translation: CASRPWTGVSEQYF. The whole variable domain, remainder taken from reference TRBV28 and TRBJ2-7, is DVKVTQSSRYLVKRTGEKVFLECVQDMDHENMFWYRQDPGLGLRLIYFSYDVKMKEKGDIPEGYSVSREKKERFSLILESASTNQTSMYLCASRPWTGVSEQYFGPGTRLTVT.

Comments on this clone: An end of the junction does not agree with germline; a read error may underlie this. Distinct nucleotide sequences in the sample also encode this CDR3. This chain uses TRBV19 with TRBJ1-5; tentative D call: TRBD1 (6 bases). The CDR3 is made up of 13 amino acids. Per germline, CDR1 LNHDA and CDR2 SQIVND (reference sequence). Written as DNA, the CDR3 is TGCGCCAGTAGTGGGGCAGGGGTTCAGCCCCAGCATTTT. This codes for CASSGAGVQPQHF.